The rows below give T cell receptor beta chains drawn from one sample of a study of T-cell memory formation after mild COVID-19. TCRdb analysed the 5' RACE reads with MiXCR anew, one entry per CDR3 protein. In the table there are around 180,000 distinct CDR3 sequences, roughly 18% of which are singletons. The specimen sequenced was PBMCs or a T cell subset sorted from them (not recorded which). The receptors were sampled from a young man who had mild COVID-19 (a few samples of this study predate the infection). Cell type and time point are not known. Each CDR3 is given with its conserved first and last residue. D genes are given only for firm matches. Expanded clones get a size class; other rows say once, few or many, or leave the size out.

size: many; D: -; V: TRBV4-3; J: TRBJ2-3; DNA: TGCGCCAGCAGCCTAGACAGCCAAGCAGATACGCAGTATTTT; CDR3: CASSLDSQADTQYF
size: few; D: TRBD1; V: TRBV5-8; J: TRBJ1-5; DNA: TGTGCCAGCAGTCCTACAGGGGATTGGGATCAGCCCCAGCATTTT; CDR3: CASSPTGDWDQPQHF
size: -; D: TRBD2; V: TRBV7-3; J: TRBJ2-3; DNA: TGTGCCAGCAGCGGGACTAGCGGGGGGACGTTGGATACGCAGTATTTT; CDR3: CASSGTSGGTLDTQYF
size: -; D: -; V: TRBV10-2; J: TRBJ1-2; DNA: TGCGCCAGCCGGGACACACGCAGGGGTGGCTACACCTTC; CDR3: CASRDTRRGGYTF
size: many; D: TRBD1; V: TRBV11-3; J: TRBJ2-1; DNA: TGTGCCAGCAGCTTAGAACAGGGGGGCTCGAGCTCCTACAATGAGCAGTTCTTC; CDR3: CASSLEQGGSSSYNEQFF
size: many; D: -; V: TRBV5-1; J: TRBJ2-1; DNA: TGCGCCAGCAGCTCCGGGACTTTCAGCTCCTACAATGAGCAGTTCTTC; CDR3: CASSSGTFSSYNEQFF
size: few; D: TRBD1; V: TRBV12-3/TRBV12-4; J: TRBJ1-2; DNA: TGTGCCAGCAGTTACTCCGGGACAGGGGGCTCCGGAGGCTACACCTTC; CDR3: CASSYSGTGGSGGYTF
size: -; D: -; V: TRBV6-8; J: TRBJ1-2; DNA: TGTGCCAGCAGTTCCGACAGGCACTATGGCTACACCTTC; CDR3: CASSSDRHYGYTF
size: -; D: -; V: TRBV7-2; J: TRBJ1-4; DNA: TGTGCCAGCACCCCCTCCGGGGGCTTTGGTGAAAAACTGTTTTTT; CDR3: CASTPSGGFGEKLFF
size: few; D: -; V: TRBV7-2; J: TRBJ1-1; DNA: TGTGCCAGCAGCACATTAAAACCCTGGGCTTTCTTT; CDR3: CASSTLKPWAFF
size: -; D: -; V: TRBV7-9; J: TRBJ1-1; DNA: TGTGCCAGCAGCCGAAACGGGAACACTGAAGCTTTCTTT; CDR3: CASSRNGNTEAFF
size: many; D: -; V: TRBV24-1; J: TRBJ2-2; DNA: TGTGCCACCAGTGATTTGCAAGGTCGGCCTGAAGCCGGGGAGCTGTTTTTT; CDR3: CATSDLQGRPEAGELFF
size: few; D: -; V: TRBV20-1; J: TRBJ2-4; DNA: TGCAGTGCTAGACAGAATCTCTTAAACATTCAGTACTTC; CDR3: CSARQNLLNIQYF
size: few; D: TRBD1; V: TRBV11-2; J: TRBJ1-2; DNA: TGTGCCAGCAGCCGCCTGGGGCAGGGGGCAGGGGACTACACCTTC; CDR3: CASSRLGQGAGDYTF
size: few; D: -; V: TRBV20-1; J: TRBJ2-7; DNA: TGCAGTGCTGCCACCCTGGGCAGGGGCTCCTACGAGCAGTACTTC; CDR3: CSAATLGRGSYEQYF
size: -; D: -; V: TRBV19; J: TRBJ1-5; DNA: TGTGCCAGTAGTATAGAGGGCAGACAGCCCCAGCATTTT; CDR3: CASSIEGRQPQHF
size: -; D: TRBD1; V: TRBV2; J: TRBJ1-1; DNA: TGTGCCAGCACCTCCGGGACAGGGGTAACTGAAGCTTTCTTT; CDR3: CASTSGTGVTEAFF
size: -; D: -; V: TRBV11-2; J: TRBJ1-6; DNA: TGTGCCAGCAGCCGGGTCCGAGGGAATTCACCCCTCCACTTT; CDR3: CASSRVRGNSPLHF
size: few; D: -; V: TRBV2; J: TRBJ2-7; DNA: TGTGCCAGCAGTGAACCCCCGAAGGGGCAGTACTTC; CDR3: CASSEPPKGQYF
size: -; D: -; V: TRBV5-1; J: TRBJ1-1; DNA: TGCGCCAGCAGCGTAGGTGGAGGGGGCACTGAAGCTTTCTTT; CDR3: CASSVGGGGTEAFF
size: -; D: -; V: TRBV7-2; J: TRBJ2-3; DNA: TGTGCCAGCAGCTTAGAAGGGGCTAGTACGCAGTATTTT; CDR3: CASSLEGASTQYF
size: -; D: -; V: TRBV6-5; J: TRBJ1-1; DNA: TGTGCCAGCAGTTACTTCGGTTTTAAGGGCACTGAAGCTTTCTTT; CDR3: CASSYFGFKGTEAFF